The clone carrying this T cell receptor beta chain is medium-sized (0.01 to 0.1%) by share. This specimen comes from a study of neurological immune-mediated disorders. For the unsorted libraries, 2 million PBMCs stored at -80 C served as input. TCRdb redid the calling of the 5' RACE reads with MiXCR, one entry per CDR3 protein. The sample consists of 25,000 to 35,000 distinct CDR3 sequences, more than 2.5% of them appearing once. This CDR3 is built from 12 residues. Germline V gene data show CDR1 as MDHEN and CDR2 as SYDVKM. Trimming pared 6 bases from V and 4 bases from J, leaving 10 bases between. The chain carries TRBV28 and TRBJ2-7, with D uncertain. This TCR was sampled from a woman in her thirties with multiple sclerosis. The specimen was PBMCs. This CDR3 is CASSQTVYEQYF. CDR3 DNA: TGTGCCAGCAGCCAGACTGTTTACGAGCAGTACTTC.